This entry features one T cell receptor (beta chain) sequence. The target antigen is unknown. The data originate from a study of cytomegalovirus exposure and HLA in healthy donors. Across the whole study: In a later analysis, the roughly 120 validation repertoires were reported to have used the same platform as the approximately 690 first-cohort repertoires.

The CDR3 loop spans 13 amino acids. In germline, CDR1 is LNHDA, CDR2 SQIVND (reference sequence). Trimming took off 3 bases at V and 6 bases at J, with 9 bases between the two ends. The study's findings and limits: Investigators reported 150 to 200 TCR beta chains as tied to cytomegalovirus. CMV antigen specificity of a few CMV-associated chains was confirmed in vitro. Rarity held for most TCR sequences, but there were some public TCRs that occurred in many donors.

Using immunoSEQ multiplex PCR, the repertoire was profiled, and TCRdb retains in-frame clones only, with some absent. The sample holds 160,000 or so clones, around nine tenths seen once. This rearrangement joins TRBV19 to TRBJ1-5; no clear D. The source of this sequence is a young man in good health and CMV-seronegative. The sample comprised PBMCs. CDR3 sequence (DNA): TGTGCCAGTAGTATCGGCGCGGGTCAGCCCCAGCATTTT. This gives the protein CASSIGAGQPQHF.